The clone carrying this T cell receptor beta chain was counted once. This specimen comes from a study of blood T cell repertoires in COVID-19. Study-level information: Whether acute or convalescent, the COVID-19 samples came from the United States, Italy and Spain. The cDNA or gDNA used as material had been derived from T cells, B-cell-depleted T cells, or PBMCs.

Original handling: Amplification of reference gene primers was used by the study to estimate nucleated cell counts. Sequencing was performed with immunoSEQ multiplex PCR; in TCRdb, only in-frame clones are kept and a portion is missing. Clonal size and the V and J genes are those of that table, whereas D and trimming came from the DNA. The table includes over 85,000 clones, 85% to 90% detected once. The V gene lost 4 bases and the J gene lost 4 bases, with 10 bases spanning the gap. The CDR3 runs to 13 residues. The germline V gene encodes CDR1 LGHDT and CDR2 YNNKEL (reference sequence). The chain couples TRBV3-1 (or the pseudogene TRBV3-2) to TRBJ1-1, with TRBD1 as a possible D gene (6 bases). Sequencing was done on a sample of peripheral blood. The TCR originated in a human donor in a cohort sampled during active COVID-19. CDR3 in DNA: TGTGCCAGCAGCCCGGACAGTTCCACTGAAGCTTTCTTT. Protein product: CASSPDSSTEAFF.